A single sample is the source of the 13 T cell receptor beta chains below, sequenced in a study of T cell responses to AZD1222 COVID-19 vaccine. The repertoire was sequenced with immunoSEQ multiplex PCR; TCRdb's copy has only in-frame clones and lacks some. The sample includes roughly 150,000 clones, around 88% of them seen just once. Sequenced material: peripheral blood, taken 28 days after the second AZD1222 dose. The source is an adult who received the AZD1222 COVID-19 vaccine.

The rearrangement joins TRBV3-1 (or the pseudogene TRBV3-2) to TRBJ1-2; unclear D gene. The CDR3 covers 15 residues. V dropped 3 bases and J dropped 0 bases, with 11 bases sitting between them. CDR1 and CDR2 from the germline V gene are LGHDT and YNNKEL (reference sequence). CDR3 coding DNA: TGTGCCAGCAGCCATGGGCAACTAGCTAACTATGGCTACACCTTC. It is translated as CASSHGQLANYGYTF.

The chain couples TRBV6-5 to TRBJ1-2, with TRBD1 matching over 9 bases. Trimming took 5 bases from V and 3 from J; bases not matched to a gene: 7. The CDR3 contains 15 residues. Germline CDR1 is MNHEY and CDR2 is SVGAGI. DNA of the CDR3: TGTGCCAGCAGTATCCGGACAGGGGATGACTATGGCTACACCTTC. It encodes CASSIRTGDDYGYTF.

The V and J genes are TRBV7-8 and TRBJ2-3; D is undetermined. With 4 bases removed from V and 6 bases from J, the gap between germline ends came to 17 bases. Germline CDR1 is SGHVS and CDR2 is FQNEAQ. CDR3 length: 15 residues. CDR3 DNA sequence: TGTGCCAGCAGCTCTCCTGTCCCCTGGCGTGATACGCAGTATTTT. Residues: CASSSPVPWRDTQYF.

This rearrangement joins TRBV5-4 to TRBJ1-2; 7 bases align to TRBD1. The CDR3 is 13 amino acids. CDR1 is SGHNT, CDR2 YYREEE, per germline (reference sequence). Trimming removed 4 bases from V and 6 bases from J; junction bases left unmatched: 6. In DNA, the CDR3 is TGTGCCAGCAGCCCAGACAGGGCTAATGGCTACACCTTC. Amino acids: CASSPDRANGYTF. The entire variable domain, with the rest obtained from reference TRBV5-4 and TRBJ1-2, is as follows: ETGVTQSPTHLIKTRGQQVTLRCSSQSGHNTVSWYQQALGQGPQFIFQYYREEENGRGNFPPRFSGLQFPNYSSELNVNALELDDSALYLCASSPDRANGYTFGSGTRLTVV.

This rearrangement joins TRBV19 to TRBJ2-1; D remains unclear. This CDR3 has 12 residues. The germline CDR1 and CDR2 sequences are LNHDA and SQIVND (reference sequence). Trimming pared 5 bases from V and 5 bases from J, leaving 7 bases between. DNA for the CDR3: TGTGCCAGTAGTGCCCGGCACAATGAGCAGTTCTTC. This sequence encodes CASSARHNEQFF. The full variable domain, completed using reference TRBV19 and TRBJ2-1, is DGGITQSPKYLFRKEGQNVTLSCEQNLNHDAMYWYRQDPGQGLRLIYYSQIVNDFQKGDIAEGYSVSREKKESFPLTVTSAQKNPTAFYLCASSARHNEQFFGPGTRLTVL.

In this sample, this clone turned up once. The V gene is TRBV6-5, the J gene TRBJ1-6; D uncertain. Trimming removed 7 bases at V and 7 bases at J, with 17 bases between. Germline-derived CDR1 and CDR2 are MNHEY and SVGAGI. This CDR3 comprises 15 residues. CDR3 in amino acids: CASILKFVGNSPLHF. CDR3 nucleotides: TGTGCCAGCATCCTAAAGTTTGTCGGGAATTCACCCCTCCACTTT.

CDR3 residues: CASSYRDKRGYTF. The DNA for the CDR3 is TGTGCCAGCAGTTACCGGGACAAACGGGGCTACACCTTC. The V and J genes are TRBV6-2 or TRBV6-3 and TRBJ1-2; a weak D match, TRBD1 (6 bases). Trimming took 2 bases from V and 8 from J, leaving 12 bases between them. The CDR3 is made up of 13 amino acids. Germline CDR1 and CDR2: MNHEY and SVGEGT.

The chain links TRBV2 to TRBJ2-1; D could derive from TRBD1 or TRBD2 (6 bases each). The CDR3 sequence is 14 residues long. V was shortened by 4 bases and J by 2 bases, with 9 bases between the two germline ends. Germline-derived CDR1 and CDR2 are SNHLY and FYNNEI. Here the CDR3 reads CASSAGGPYNEQFF. CDR3 DNA: TGTGCCAGCAGTGCCGGGGGCCCCTACAATGAGCAGTTCTTC.

This clone was recorded only once. The chain uses TRBV5-6 and TRBJ1-3; D is possibly TRBD1 (6 bases). V shed 0 bases and J shed 4 bases, with 11 bases lying between them. The V gene's germline CDR1 is SGHDT and CDR2 YYEEEE. The CDR3 runs to 15 residues. DNA of the CDR3: TGTGCCAGCAGCTTGGGCAGGGGATGGGGAAACACCATATATTTT. Translated: CASSLGRGWGNTIYF.

This clone was seen many times. V is TRBV6-5 and J is TRBJ1-1, with D perhaps matching TRBD1 (5 bases). The germline V and J ends were trimmed by 6 bases and 6 bases, with 14 bases remaining between them. The CDR3 covers 13 residues. In germline, CDR1 is MNHEY, CDR2 SVGAGI. The CDR3 DNA reads as TGTGCCAGCAGGGGACCTACTAGGTCTGAAGCTTTCTTT. As protein: CASRGPTRSEAFF.

This clone was recorded a few times. This rearrangement joins TRBV21-1 to TRBJ2-3; whether TRBD2, the table's D call, matches the DNA was not checked. TRBV21-1 is an annotated pseudogene. The CDR3 sequence is 15 residues long. CDR3 in amino acids: CASSTGVESTDTQYF. CDR3 coding DNA: TGTGCCAGCAGTACGGGGGTAGAGAGCACAGATACGCAGTATTTT.

This clone has only one observation. The chain employs TRBV11-2 and TRBJ2-7; 8 nucleotides agree with TRBD2. The length of the CDR3 is 15 residues. CDR1 is SGHAT, CDR2 FQNNGV, per germline. V shed 1 base and J 7 bases; nucleotides not matched to a gene: 9. CDR3 in amino acids: CASSLAGGAFLEQYF. For the CDR3, the DNA is TGTGCCAGCAGCTTAGCCGGGGGGGCTTTCTTAGAGCAGTACTTC.

The chain is built from TRBV10-1 and TRBJ1-6, with 7 bases aligning to TRBD1. V lost 4 bases, J lost 10 bases, and 7 bases stayed unmatched. This CDR3 is 14 amino acids long. Germline V gene data show CDR1 as WNHNN and CDR2 as SYGVQD (reference sequence). This chain's CDR3 is CASSAGTVESPLHF. CDR3 DNA sequence: TGCGCCAGCAGTGCCGGGACAGTCGAATCACCCCTCCACTTT.